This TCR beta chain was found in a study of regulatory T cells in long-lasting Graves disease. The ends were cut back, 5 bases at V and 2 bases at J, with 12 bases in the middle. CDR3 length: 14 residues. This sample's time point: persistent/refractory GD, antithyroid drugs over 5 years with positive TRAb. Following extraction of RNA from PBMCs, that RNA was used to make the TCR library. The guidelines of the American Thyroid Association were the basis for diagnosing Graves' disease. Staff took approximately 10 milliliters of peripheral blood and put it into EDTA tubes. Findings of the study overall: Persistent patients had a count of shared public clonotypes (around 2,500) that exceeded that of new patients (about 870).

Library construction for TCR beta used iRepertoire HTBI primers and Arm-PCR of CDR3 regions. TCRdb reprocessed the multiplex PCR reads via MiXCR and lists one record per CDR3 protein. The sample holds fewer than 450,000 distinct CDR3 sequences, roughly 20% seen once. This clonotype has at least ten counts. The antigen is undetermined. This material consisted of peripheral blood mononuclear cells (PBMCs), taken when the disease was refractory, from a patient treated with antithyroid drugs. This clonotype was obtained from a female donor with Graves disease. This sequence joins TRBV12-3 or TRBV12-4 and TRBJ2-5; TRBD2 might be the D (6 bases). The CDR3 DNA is TGTGCCAGCAGTCCCAGGGACTTTCAAGAGACCCAGTACTTC. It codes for CASSPRDFQETQYF.